The clone carrying this T cell receptor beta chain was observed a handful of times. These data come from a study of T cells after yellow fever vaccination. Trimming pared 5 bases from V and 0 bases from J, leaving 11 bases between. This CDR3 has 16 residues. TCRdb processed the 5' RACE reads anew with MiXCR; each CDR3 protein has one entry. The sample records 450,000 to 600,000 distinct CDR3 sequences, around an eighth being singletons. The origin of this receptor is a man aged 25 to 40 who received the YFV17D yellow fever vaccine. This sample comprised PBMCs, obtained on the day of the yellow fever booster vaccination. The chain links TRBV12-3 or TRBV12-4 to TRBJ1-6; D is uncertain. CDR3 sequence: CASSHGRSSYNSPLHF. DNA of the CDR3: TGTGCCAGCAGTCACGGACGTAGCTCCTATAATTCACCCCTCCACTTT.